This T cell receptor beta chain was recorded in a study of T cell clones after liver transplantation. Study outcomes and limitations: Circulating graft-donor-reactive CD4 TCRbeta sequences fell significantly post-transplant in most of the 8 subjects.

Sequencing used immunoSEQ multiplex PCR; TCRdb keeps in-frame clones, though not all of them. The sample consists of fewer than 80,000 clones, roughly 84% of them appearing once. In the case of this clone: The antigen is not known.

The input for sequencing was CD4+ T cells from blood, taken 48 months after liver transplant. The sequence was obtained from a human patient who received a liver transplant. Certain T cells may be donor cells from the graft.

The CDR3 nucleotides read TGTGCCAGCAGCTCCACGGGGGGGCCGTCAGATACGCAGTATTTT. It translates to CASSSTGGPSDTQYF. The genes are TRBV11-3 and TRBJ2-3; 8 nucleotides match TRBD2. Germline assignment: CDR1 SGHNT and CDR2 YENEEA. This CDR3 has 15 amino acids. The V segment lost 4 bases and the J segment 4 bases; nucleotides outside the gene matches: 7.